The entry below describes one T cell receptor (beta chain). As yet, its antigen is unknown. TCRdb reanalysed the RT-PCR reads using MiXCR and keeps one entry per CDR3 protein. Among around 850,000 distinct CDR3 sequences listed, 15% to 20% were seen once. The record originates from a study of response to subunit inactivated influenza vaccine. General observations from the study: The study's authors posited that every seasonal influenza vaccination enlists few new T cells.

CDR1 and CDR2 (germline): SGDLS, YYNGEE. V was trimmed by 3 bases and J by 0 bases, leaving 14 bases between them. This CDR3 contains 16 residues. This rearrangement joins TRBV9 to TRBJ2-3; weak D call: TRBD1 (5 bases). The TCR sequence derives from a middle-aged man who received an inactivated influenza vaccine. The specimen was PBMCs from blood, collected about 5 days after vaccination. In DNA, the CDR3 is TGTGCCAGCAGCGGGACCGACAGATCTAGCACAGATACGCAGTATTTT. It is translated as CASSGTDRSSTDTQYF.